The entry that follows covers one T cell receptor beta chain sequence. The PCR was carried out with 60 Vbeta primers and 13 Jbeta primers. Libraries were prepared by immunoSEQ multiplex PCR; TCRdb keeps only in-frame clonotypes and omits some of them. The table counts 100,000 to 150,000 clones; about 1.7% lies in the top ten. Germline CDR1 is LGHNA and CDR2 is YNFKEQ. V gave up 1 base and J gave up 0 bases; unmatched junction bases: 3. The CDR3 has 16 amino acids. The sample is drawn from a study of cytomegalovirus exposure and HLA in healthy donors. The TCR sequence derives from a man younger than 35 in good health and CMV-seronegative. The specimen was PBMCs. The genes are TRBV4-2 and TRBJ1-3; 7 bases line up with TRBD1. The CDR3 DNA sequence: TGTGCCAGCAGCCAAGGGGACAGTGTCTCTGGAAACACCATATATTTT. As protein: CASSQGDSVSGNTIYF.